This TCR beta chain came from a study of T-cell reconstitution after alpha-beta-depleted transplantation in children. Whole-study results and caveats: T-cell counts and diversity were attributed mostly to newly produced T cells one year after transplant. Several hundred expanded graft clones reportedly supplied alpha-beta T cells about two months after transplant. In some patients, recipient T cells and intrathymic progenitors surviving conditioning explained high day-60 diversity.

Germline CDR1 SGHAT, CDR2 FQNNGV. The CDR3 covers 15 residues. The V end lost 4 bases, the J end lost 3 bases, and 15 bases lay between the germline ends. Unique molecular identifiers were incorporated into the prepared TCRbeta library. Each CDR3 protein gets one entry after TCRdb re-called the PCR reads with MiXCR. The sample has around 500,000 distinct CDR3 sequences, about 21% seen once. As regards this clonotype: Its matching antigen is unknown.

The TCR comes from a boy younger than two who had a stem cell transplant for acute myeloid leukemia, so the T cells may come from the graft donor. The specimen was PBMCs, mostly from graft donor cells, collected 360 days after TCRalphabeta/CD19-depleted stem cell transplant. V and J are TRBV11-2 and TRBJ1-1; a possible D gene is TRBD1 (5 bases). Here the CDR3 DNA reads TGTGCCAGCAGCTCCGTCTCAGGGAGGTACACTGAAGCTTTCTTT. The encoded protein is CASSSVSGRYTEAFF.